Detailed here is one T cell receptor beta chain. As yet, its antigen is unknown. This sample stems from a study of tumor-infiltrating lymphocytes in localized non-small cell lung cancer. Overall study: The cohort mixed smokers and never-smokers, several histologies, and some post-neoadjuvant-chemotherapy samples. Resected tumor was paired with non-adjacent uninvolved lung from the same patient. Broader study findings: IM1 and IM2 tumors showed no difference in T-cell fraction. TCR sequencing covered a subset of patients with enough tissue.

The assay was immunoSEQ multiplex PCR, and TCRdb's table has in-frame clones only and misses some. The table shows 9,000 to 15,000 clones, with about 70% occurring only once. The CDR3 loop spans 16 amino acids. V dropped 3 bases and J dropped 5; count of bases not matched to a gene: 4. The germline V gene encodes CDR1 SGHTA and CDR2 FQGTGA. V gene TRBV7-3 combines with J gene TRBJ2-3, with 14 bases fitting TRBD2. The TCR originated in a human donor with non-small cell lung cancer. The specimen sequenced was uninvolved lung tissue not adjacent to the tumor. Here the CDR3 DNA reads TGTGCCAGCAGCTTGGTGGGACTAGCGGGGGAAGATACGCAGTATTTT. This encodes CASSLVGLAGEDTQYF.